This T cell receptor beta chain was documented in a study of blood T cell repertoires in COVID-19. Turning to the study itself: COVID-19 samples, acute and convalescent, were from the United States, Italy and Spain.

Per the study methods: The authors estimated nucleated cell counts from reference gene primer amplification. Only in-frame clones appear in the TCRdb table, and some are missing; sequencing was by immunoSEQ multiplex PCR. That table supplies the V and J calls and clone size; D and trimming were determined from the DNA. The repertoire consists of some 200,000 clones, with about 83% occurring once and the leading ten covering about 4.6%. Across fewer than 25 US areas, participants ranged in age from about 18 to 100 years. The length of the CDR3 is 14 residues. With 8 bases removed from V and 5 bases from J, the gap between germline ends came to 16 bases. From germline, CDR1 is SGHTA and CDR2 FQGNSA.

The clonotype originates from a woman in her fifties or sixties who had been exposed to COVID-19. This chain joins TRBV7-2 and TRBJ1-5, with a possible D match to TRBD1 (6 bases). The sequenced sample consisted of PBMCs or T cells enriched from blood (not recorded which). The CDR3 loop reads CASGVRGGDQPQHF. The DNA of the CDR3 is TGTGCCAGCGGCGTAAGAGGGGGTGATCAGCCCCAGCATTTT.